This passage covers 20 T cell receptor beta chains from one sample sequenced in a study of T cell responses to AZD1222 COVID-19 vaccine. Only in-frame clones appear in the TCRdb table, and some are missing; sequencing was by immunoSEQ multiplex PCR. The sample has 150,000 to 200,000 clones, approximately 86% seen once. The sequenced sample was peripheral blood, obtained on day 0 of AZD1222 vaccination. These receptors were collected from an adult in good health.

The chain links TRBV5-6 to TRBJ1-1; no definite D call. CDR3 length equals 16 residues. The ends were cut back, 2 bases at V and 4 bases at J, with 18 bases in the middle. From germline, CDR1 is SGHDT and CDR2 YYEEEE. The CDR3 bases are TGTGCCAGCAGCTTAATAATGGCGATCAAAATCACTGAAGCTTTCTTT. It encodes CASSLIMAIKITEAFF.

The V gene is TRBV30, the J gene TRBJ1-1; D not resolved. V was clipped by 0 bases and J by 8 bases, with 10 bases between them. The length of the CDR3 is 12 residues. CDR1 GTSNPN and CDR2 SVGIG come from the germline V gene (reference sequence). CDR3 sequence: CAWSVRLAEAFF. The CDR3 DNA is TGTGCCTGGAGTGTACGGCTCGCCGAAGCTTTCTTT.

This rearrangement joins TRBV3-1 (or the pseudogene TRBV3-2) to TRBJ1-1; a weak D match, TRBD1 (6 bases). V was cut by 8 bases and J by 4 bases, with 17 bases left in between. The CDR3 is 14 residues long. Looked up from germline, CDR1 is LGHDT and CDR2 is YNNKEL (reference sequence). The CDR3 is CASRRGGAGTEAFF. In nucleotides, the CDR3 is TGTGCCAGCCGGCGCGGGGGCGCGGGCACTGAAGCTTTCTTT.

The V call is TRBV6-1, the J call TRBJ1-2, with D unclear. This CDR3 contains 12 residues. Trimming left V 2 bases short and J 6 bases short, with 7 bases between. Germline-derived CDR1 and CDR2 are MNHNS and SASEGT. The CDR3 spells CASSEYGNGYTF. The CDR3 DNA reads TGTGCCAGCAGTGAATATGGTAATGGCTACACCTTC.

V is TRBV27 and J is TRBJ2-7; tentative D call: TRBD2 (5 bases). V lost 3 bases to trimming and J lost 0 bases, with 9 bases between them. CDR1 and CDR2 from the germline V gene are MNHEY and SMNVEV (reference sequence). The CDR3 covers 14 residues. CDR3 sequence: CASSFRAASYEQYF. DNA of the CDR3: TGTGCCAGCAGTTTCCGAGCGGCCTCCTACGAGCAGTACTTC.

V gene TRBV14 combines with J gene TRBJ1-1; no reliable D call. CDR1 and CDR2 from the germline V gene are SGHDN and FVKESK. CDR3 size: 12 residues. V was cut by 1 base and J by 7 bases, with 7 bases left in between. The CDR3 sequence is CASSQAAGEAFF. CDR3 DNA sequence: TGTGCCAGCAGCCAAGCAGCGGGTGAAGCTTTCTTT.

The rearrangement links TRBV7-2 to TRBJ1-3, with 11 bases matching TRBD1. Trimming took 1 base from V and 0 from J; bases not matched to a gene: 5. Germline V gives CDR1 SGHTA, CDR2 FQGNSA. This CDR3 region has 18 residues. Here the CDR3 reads CASSLVGTGGSSGNTIYF. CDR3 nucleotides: TGTGCCAGCAGCTTAGTAGGGACAGGGGGTTCCTCTGGAAACACCATATATTTT.

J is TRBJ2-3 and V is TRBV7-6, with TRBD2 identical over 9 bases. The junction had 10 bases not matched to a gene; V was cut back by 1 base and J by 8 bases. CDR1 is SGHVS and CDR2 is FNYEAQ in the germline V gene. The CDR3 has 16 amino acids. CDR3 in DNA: TGTGCCAGCAGCTTAGGAGGGGGACTAGCACGGGTTACGCAGTATTTT. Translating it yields CASSLGGGLARVTQYF.

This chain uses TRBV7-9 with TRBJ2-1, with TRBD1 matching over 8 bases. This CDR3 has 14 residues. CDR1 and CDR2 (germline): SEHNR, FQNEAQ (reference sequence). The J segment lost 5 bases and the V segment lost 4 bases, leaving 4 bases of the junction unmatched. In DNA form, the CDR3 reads TGTGCCAGCAGCTCCTGGACAGGGCACAATGAGCAGTTCTTC. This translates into CASSSWTGHNEQFF.

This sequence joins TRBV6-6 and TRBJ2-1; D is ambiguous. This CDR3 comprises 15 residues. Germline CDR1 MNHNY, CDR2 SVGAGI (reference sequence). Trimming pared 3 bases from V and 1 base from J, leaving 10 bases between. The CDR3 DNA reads TGTGCCAGCAGTTATAAGGACGGTTCCTACAATGAGCAGTTCTTC. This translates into CASSYKDGSYNEQFF.

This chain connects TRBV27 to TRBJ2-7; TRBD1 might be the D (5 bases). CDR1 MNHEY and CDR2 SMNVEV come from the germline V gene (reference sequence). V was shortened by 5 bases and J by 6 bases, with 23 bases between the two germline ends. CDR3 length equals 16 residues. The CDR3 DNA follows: TGTGCCAGCAGTCTCTACTCAGGGTCAAAAGGATTCGAGCAGTACTTC. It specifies CASSLYSGSKGFEQYF.

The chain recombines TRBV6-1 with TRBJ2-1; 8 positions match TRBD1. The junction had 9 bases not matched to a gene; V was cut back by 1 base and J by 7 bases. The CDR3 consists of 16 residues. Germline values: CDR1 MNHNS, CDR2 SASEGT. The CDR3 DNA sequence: TGTGCCAGCAGTGAAGGGACAGGGAGTGGGGTTAATGAGCAGTTCTTC. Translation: CASSEGTGSGVNEQFF.

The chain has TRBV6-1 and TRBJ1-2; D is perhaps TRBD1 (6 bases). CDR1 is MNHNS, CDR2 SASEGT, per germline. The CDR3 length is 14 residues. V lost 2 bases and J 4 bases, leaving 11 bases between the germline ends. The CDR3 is CASSETDRAYGYTF. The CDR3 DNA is TGTGCCAGCAGTGAAACGGACAGAGCCTATGGCTACACCTTC.

The CDR3 region has the DNA TGTGCCAGCAGTATTATTGGGGGGGGCAATCAGCCCCAGCATTTT. Protein sequence: CASSIIGGGNQPQHF. The chain uses TRBV27 and TRBJ1-5, with D maybe TRBD1 (5 bases). Germline V gene sequence: CDR1 MNHEY, CDR2 SMNVEV (reference sequence). V lost 5 bases, J lost 2 bases, and 13 bases lay in between. This CDR3 region has 15 residues.

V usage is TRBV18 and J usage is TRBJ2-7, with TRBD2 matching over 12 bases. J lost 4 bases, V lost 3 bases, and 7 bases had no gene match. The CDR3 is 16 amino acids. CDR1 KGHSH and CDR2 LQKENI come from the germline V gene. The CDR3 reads CASSPEGLAGWYEQYF. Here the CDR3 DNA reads TGTGCCAGCTCACCCGAGGGACTAGCGGGTTGGTACGAGCAGTACTTC.

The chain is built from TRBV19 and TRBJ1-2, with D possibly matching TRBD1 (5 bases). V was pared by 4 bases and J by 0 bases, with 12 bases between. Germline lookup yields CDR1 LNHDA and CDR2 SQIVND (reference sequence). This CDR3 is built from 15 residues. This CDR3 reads CASSTGRQTNYGYTF. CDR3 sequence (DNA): TGTGCCAGTAGTACGGGACGTCAAACTAACTATGGCTACACCTTC.

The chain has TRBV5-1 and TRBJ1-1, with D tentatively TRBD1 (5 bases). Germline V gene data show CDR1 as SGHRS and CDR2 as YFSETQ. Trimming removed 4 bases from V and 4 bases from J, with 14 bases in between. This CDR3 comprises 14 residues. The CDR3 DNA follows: TGCGCCAGCAGCATACAGGAGGAAGGCACTGAAGCTTTCTTT. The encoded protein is CASSIQEEGTEAFF.

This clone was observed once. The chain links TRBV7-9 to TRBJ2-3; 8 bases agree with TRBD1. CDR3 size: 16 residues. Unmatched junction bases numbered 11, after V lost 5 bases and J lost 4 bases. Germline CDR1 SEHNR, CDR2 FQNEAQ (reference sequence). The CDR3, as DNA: TGTGCCAGCAGCGCAACGGACAGGGAGTTTCCAGATACGCAGTATTTT. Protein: CASSATDREFPDTQYF. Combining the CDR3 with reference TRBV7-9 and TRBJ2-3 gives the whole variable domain DTGVSQNPRHKITKRGQNVTFRCDPISEHNRLYWYRQTLGQGPEFLTYFQNEAQLEKSRLLSDRFSAERPKGSFSTLEIQRTEQGDSAMYLCASSATDREFPDTQYFGPGTRLTVL.

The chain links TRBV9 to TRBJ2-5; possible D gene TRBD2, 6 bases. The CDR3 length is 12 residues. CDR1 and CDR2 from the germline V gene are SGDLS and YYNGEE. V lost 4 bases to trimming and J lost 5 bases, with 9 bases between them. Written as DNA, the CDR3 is TGTGCCAGCAGCCCTCGGGAGGAGACCCAGTACTTC. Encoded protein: CASSPREETQYF.

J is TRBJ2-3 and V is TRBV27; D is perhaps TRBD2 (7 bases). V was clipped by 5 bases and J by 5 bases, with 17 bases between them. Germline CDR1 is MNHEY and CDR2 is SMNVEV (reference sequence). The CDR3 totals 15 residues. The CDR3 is CASSRLGGARDTQYF. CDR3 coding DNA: TGTGCCAGCAGTAGGTTGGGGGGGGCTAGAGATACGCAGTATTTT.